These 2 T cell receptor beta chains were all obtained from the same sample, sequenced in a study of blood T cells in healthy people across ages. With a J-beta primer mix and a sample-barcoded 5' primer, a second PCR ran roughly 6 to 11 cycles. TCRdb re-called the 5' RACE reads through MiXCR, storing one row per CDR3 protein. The table shows about 800,000 distinct CDR3 sequences, with 58% occurring only once. Sample: blood. Source of these receptors: a man between 25 and 39 years old in good health.

This chain uses TRBV9 with TRBJ2-3, with TRBD2 matching over 14 bases. The CDR3 spans 18 residues. Per the germline V gene, CDR1 is SGDLS and CDR2 is YYNGEE. V dropped 2 bases and J dropped 5; count of bases not matched to a gene: 10. The CDR3 DNA reads as TGTGCCAGCAGCGTGACTAGCGGGGGGGCTTCAGTTGGAGATACGCAGTATTTT. Encoded protein: CASSVTSGGASVGDTQYF.

This chain joins TRBV5-1 and TRBJ1-2; 7 nucleotides agree with TRBD1. Germline lookup yields CDR1 SGHRS and CDR2 YFSETQ. Trimming at V came to 3 bases and at J to 4 bases, leaving 9 bases not matched to a gene. The CDR3 is made up of 15 amino acids. CDR3 region: CASSSSPDRSYGYTF. Written as DNA, the CDR3 is TGCGCCAGCAGCTCTTCACCGGACAGGTCCTATGGCTACACCTTC.